The 4 T cell receptor beta chains below were found in one sample sequenced in a study of cytomegalovirus exposure and HLA in healthy donors. In the PCR, 60 Vbeta and 13 Jbeta primers were used. The protocol was immunoSEQ multiplex PCR, while the TCRdb copy is restricted to in-frame clones and leaves out a portion. The table shows around 110,000 clones, with around 75% occurring only once. Sequencing was performed on PBMCs. The receptor set was obtained from a woman younger than 35 in good health and CMV-seronegative.

The chain links TRBV30 to TRBJ2-7; D perhaps matches TRBD1 (6 bases). Germline V gene data show CDR1 as GTSNPN and CDR2 as SVGIG (reference sequence). V lost 2 bases and J 0 bases, leaving 14 bases between the germline ends. This CDR3 is built from 15 residues. The CDR3 loop is CAWSNLAGVSYEQYF. CDR3 in DNA: TGTGCCTGGAGTAATTTGGCAGGGGTCTCCTACGAGCAGTACTTC.

The chain is built from TRBV6-6 and TRBJ2-7; D is possibly TRBD1 (6 bases). Germline CDR1 is MNHNY and CDR2 is SVGAGI (reference sequence). V lost 8 bases, J lost 5 bases, and 19 bases lay in between. This CDR3 contains 14 residues. This CDR3 reads CASVPGTRTDEQYF. The CDR3 region has the DNA TGTGCCAGCGTCCCCGGGACAAGAACCGACGAGCAGTACTTC.

This clone was counted between two and nine times. This chain joins TRBV10-3 and TRBJ2-3; 7 bases are a match to TRBD2. Germline loops: CDR1 ENHRY, CDR2 SYGVKD. This CDR3 contains 16 residues. V trimming: 0 bases; J trimming: 5 bases; junction bases outside the gene matches: 8. CDR3 amino acids: CAISESIGRVGDTQYF. CDR3 bases: TGTGCCATCAGTGAGTCGATAGGGAGGGTCGGAGATACGCAGTATTTT.

This clone has just a few counts. The V and J genes are TRBV27 and TRBJ1-1; weak D call: TRBD1 (5 bases). With 0 bases removed from V and 4 bases from J, the gap between germline ends came to 12 bases. Looked up from germline, CDR1 is MNHEY and CDR2 is SMNVEV (reference sequence). This CDR3 region has 15 residues. The CDR3 nucleotides read TGTGCCAGCAGTTTATCCCCGGGGGTGGTCACTGAAGCTTTCTTT. Its protein product is CASSLSPGVVTEAFF.